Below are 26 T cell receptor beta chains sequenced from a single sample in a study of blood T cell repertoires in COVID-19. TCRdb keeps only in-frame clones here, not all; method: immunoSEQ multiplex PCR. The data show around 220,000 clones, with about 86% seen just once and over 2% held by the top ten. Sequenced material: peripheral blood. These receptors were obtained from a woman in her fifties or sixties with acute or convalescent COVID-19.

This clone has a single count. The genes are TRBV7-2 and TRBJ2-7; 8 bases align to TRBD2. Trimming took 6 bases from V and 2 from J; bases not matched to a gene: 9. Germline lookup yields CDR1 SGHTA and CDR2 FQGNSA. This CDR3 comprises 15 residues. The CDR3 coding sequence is TGTGCCAGCAGTCCCCCCCCGGGACTAGCCTACGAGCAGTACTTC. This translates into CASSPPPGLAYEQYF.

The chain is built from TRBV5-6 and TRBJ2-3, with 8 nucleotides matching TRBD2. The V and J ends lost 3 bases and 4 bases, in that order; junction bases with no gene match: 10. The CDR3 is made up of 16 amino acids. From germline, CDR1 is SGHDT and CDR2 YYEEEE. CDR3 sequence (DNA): TGTGCCAGCAGCTGGGGACCCCCGGGAGGGGCAGATACGCAGTATTTT. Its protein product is CASSWGPPGGADTQYF.

The CDR3 reads CANLAGEEGELFF. The CDR3 bases are TGTGCCAACCTAGCGGGGGAGGAGGGGGAGCTGTTTTTT. The chain combines TRBV10-3 with TRBJ2-2, with 10 bases lining up with TRBD2. With V trimmed by 10 bases and J by 8 bases, 7 bases remained unmatched. This CDR3 is built from 13 residues. Germline V gene sequence: CDR1 ENHRY, CDR2 SYGVKD.

The DNA of the CDR3 is TGTGCCAGTGATTCGGCGGGACAGGGCTCCTACGAGCAGTACTTC. Encoded protein: CASDSAGQGSYEQYF. This chain links TRBV19 with TRBJ2-7; 9 bases match TRBD1. CDR1 is LNHDA and CDR2 is SQIVND in the germline V gene (reference sequence). This CDR3 contains 15 residues. V shed 8 bases, J shed 0 bases, and the junction held 8 bases outside the gene matches.

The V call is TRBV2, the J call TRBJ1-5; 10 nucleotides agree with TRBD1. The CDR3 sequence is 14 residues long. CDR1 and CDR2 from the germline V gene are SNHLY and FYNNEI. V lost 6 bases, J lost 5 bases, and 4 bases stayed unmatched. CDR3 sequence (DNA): TGTGCCAGCAGCTTGGACAGGGGGGATCAGCCCCAGCATTTT. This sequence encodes CASSLDRGDQPQHF.

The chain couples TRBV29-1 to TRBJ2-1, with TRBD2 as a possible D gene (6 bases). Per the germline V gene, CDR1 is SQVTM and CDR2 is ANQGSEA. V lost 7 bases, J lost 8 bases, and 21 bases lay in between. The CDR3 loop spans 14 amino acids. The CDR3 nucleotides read TGCAGCGGGATCGCGGGGAATAGCGCCGATGAGCAGTTCTTC. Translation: CSGIAGNSADEQFF.

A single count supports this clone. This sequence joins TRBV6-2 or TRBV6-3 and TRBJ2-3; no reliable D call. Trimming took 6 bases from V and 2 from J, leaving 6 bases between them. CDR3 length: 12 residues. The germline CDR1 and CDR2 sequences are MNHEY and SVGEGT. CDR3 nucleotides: TGTGCCAGCAGCCTACTCACAGATACGCAGTATTTT. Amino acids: CASSLLTDTQYF.

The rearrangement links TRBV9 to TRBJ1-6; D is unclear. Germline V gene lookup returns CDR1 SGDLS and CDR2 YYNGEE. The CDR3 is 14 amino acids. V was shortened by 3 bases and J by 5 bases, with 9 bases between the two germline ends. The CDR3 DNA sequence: TGTGCCAGCAGCGGCGGGATAAATAATTCACCCCTCCACTTT. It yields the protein CASSGGINNSPLHF.

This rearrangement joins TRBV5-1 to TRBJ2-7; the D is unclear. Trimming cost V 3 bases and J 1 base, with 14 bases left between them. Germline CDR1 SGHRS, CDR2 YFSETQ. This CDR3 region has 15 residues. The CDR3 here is CASSWPSAGSYEQYF. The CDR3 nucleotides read TGCGCCAGCAGCTGGCCTTCGGCAGGATCCTACGAGCAGTACTTC.

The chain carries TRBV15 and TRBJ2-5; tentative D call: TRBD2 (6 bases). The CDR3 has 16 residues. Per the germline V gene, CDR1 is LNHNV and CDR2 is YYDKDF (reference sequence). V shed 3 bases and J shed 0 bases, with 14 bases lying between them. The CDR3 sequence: CATSRTLAVHQETQYF. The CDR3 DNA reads TGTGCCACCAGCAGGACTTTAGCGGTTCACCAAGAGACCCAGTACTTC.

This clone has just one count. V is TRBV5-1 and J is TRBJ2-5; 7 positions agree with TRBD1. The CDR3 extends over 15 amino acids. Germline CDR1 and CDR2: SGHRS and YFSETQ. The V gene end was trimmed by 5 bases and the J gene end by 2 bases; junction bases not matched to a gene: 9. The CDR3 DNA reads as TGCGCCAGCAGACCCCTAGGGGGCATACAAGAGACCCAGTACTTC. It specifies CASRPLGGIQETQYF.

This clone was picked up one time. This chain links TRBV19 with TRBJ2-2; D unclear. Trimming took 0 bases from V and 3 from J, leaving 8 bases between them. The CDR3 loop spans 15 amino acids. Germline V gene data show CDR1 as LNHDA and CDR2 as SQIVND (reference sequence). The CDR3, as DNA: TGTGCCAGTAGTATAGATTGGCAATACACCGGGGAGCTGTTTTTT. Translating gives CASSIDWQYTGELFF.

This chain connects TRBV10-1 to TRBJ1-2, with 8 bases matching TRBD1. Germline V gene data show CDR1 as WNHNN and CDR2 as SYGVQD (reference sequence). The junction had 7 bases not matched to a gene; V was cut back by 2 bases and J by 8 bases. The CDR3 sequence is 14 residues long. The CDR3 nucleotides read TGCGCCAGCAGTGAGGCGCAGGGGGCGCGGGGCTACACCTTC. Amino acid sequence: CASSEAQGARGYTF.

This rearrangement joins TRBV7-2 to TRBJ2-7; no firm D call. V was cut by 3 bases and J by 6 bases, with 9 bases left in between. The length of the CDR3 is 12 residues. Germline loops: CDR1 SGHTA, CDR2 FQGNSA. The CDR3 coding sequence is TGTGCCAGCAGCTTGGATCGGAGCGAGCAGTACTTC. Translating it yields CASSLDRSEQYF.

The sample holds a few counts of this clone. The CDR3 DNA reads TGTGCCAGCAGCTTGGGACAGGGGGAGAACACTGAAGCTTTCTTT. Its translation: CASSLGQGENTEAFF. This chain joins TRBV5-4 and TRBJ1-1; TRBD1 matches 9 bases. The V gene end was trimmed by 0 bases and the J gene end by 1 base; junction bases not matched to a gene: 1. The CDR3 is 15 residues long. Germline-derived CDR1 and CDR2 are SGHNT and YYREEE (reference sequence).

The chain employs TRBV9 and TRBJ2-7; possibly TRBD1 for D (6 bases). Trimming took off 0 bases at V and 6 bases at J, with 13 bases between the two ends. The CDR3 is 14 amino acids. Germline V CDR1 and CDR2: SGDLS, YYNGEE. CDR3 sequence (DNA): TGTGCCAGCAGCGTAGATGGGACACAGGGCGAGCAGTACTTC. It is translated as CASSVDGTQGEQYF.

The CDR3 reads CASRPTGGPEAFF. CDR3 in DNA: TGTGCCAGCAGACCAACAGGGGGTCCTGAAGCTTTCTTT. The rearrangement uses TRBV12-3 or TRBV12-4 and TRBJ1-1, with 8 bases fitting TRBD1. The CDR3 has 13 amino acids. The ends lost 6 bases at V and 6 bases at J; junction bases unmatched: 6.

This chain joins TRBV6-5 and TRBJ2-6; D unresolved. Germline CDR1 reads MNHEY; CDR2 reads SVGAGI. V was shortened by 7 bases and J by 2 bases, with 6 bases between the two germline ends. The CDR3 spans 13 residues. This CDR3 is CASNPAGANVLTF. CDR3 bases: TGTGCCAGCAATCCCGCTGGGGCCAACGTCCTGACTTTC.

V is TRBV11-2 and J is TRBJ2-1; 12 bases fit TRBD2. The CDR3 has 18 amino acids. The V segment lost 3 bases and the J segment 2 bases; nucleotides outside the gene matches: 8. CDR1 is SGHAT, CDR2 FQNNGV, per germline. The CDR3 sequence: CASSLRLAGGFTYNEQFF. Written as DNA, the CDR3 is TGTGCCAGCAGCTTGCGGCTAGCGGGGGGGTTCACCTACAATGAGCAGTTCTTC.

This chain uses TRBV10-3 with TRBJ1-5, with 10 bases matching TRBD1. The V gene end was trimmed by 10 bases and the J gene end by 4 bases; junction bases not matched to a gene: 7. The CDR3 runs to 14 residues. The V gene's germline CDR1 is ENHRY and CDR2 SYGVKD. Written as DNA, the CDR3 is TGTGCCACCTCGACAGGGGGCTCAAATCAGCCCCAGCATTTT. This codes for CATSTGGSNQPQHF.

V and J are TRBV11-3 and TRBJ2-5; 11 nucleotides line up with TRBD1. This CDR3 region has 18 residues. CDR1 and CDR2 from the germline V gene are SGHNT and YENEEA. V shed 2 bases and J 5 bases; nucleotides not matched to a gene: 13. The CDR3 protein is CASSLPVPGQGARETQYF. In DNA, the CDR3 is TGTGCCAGCAGCTTACCTGTCCCTGGACAGGGGGCGCGGGAGACCCAGTACTTC.

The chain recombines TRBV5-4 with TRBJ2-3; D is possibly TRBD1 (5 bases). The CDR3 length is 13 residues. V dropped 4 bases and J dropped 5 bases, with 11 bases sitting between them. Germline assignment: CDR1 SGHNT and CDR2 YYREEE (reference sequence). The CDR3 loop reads CASSPQGGDTQYF. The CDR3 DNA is TGTGCCAGCAGCCCCCAGGGTGGAGATACGCAGTATTTT.

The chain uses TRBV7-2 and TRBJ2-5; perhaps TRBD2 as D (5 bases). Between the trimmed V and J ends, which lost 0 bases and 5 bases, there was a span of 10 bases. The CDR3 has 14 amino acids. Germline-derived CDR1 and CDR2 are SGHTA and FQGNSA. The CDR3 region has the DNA TGTGCCAGCAGCTTAGCCGGGAAATGGGAGACCCAGTACTTC. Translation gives CASSLAGKWETQYF. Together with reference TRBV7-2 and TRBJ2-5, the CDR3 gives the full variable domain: GAGVSQSPSNKVTEKGKDVELRCDPISGHTALYWYRQSLGQGLEFLIYFQGNSAPDKSGLPSDRFSAERTGGSVSTLTIQRTQQEDSAVYLCASSLAGKWETQYFGPGTRLLVL.

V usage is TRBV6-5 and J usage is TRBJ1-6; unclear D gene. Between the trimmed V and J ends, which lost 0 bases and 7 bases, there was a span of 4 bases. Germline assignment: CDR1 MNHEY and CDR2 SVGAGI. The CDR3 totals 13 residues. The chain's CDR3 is CASSYSQNSPLHF. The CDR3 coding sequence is TGTGCCAGCAGTTACTCTCAGAATTCACCCCTCCACTTT.

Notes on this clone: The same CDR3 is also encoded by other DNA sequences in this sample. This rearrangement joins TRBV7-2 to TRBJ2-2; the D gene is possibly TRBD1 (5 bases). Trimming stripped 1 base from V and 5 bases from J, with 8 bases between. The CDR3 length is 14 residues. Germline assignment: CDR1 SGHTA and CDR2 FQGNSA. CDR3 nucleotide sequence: TGTGCCAGCAGCTTAGGCCAGGGTACCGGGGAGCTGTTTTTT. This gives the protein CASSLGQGTGELFF.

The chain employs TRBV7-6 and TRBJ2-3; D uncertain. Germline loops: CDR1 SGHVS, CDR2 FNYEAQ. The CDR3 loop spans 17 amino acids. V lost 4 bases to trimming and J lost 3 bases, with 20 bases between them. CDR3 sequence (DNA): TGTGCCAGCAGCTACTCCACCGCGGTTTCCCCTACAGATACGCAGTATTTT. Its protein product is CASSYSTAVSPTDTQYF.